This T cell receptor beta chain was identified during a study of T cells in Graves' hyperthyroidism and ophthalmopathy. Study-level findings and limits: In the blood, most expanded thyroid clonotypes above 0.001 appeared as well. Ophthalmopathy was told apart from stable hyperthyroidism by a 13 V-J model. Ophthalmopathy was identified by the model a median approximately six months ahead of onset.

The sample holds many counts of this clonotype. Its cognate antigen is unknown. With 5 bases removed from V and 2 bases from J, the gap between germline ends came to 11 bases. CDR1 is KGHDR, CDR2 SFDVKD, per germline. CDR3 size: 14 residues. RNA transcripts gave rise to amplified TCR beta CDR3 regions. The TCR CDR3 first-round RT-PCR relied on the HTBI primer set. TCRdb used MiXCR to reprocess the multiplex PCR reads, holding one entry per CDR3 protein. The sample includes hundreds of thousands of distinct CDR3 sequences, roughly 14% seen only once; the top ten take roughly 7.7%. The TCR was taken from a woman aged 18-29 years with Graves' hyperthyroidism. Sequenced input: blood. The chain joins TRBV24-1 to TRBJ1-1, with a possible D match to TRBD1 (5 bases). The CDR3 DNA follows: TGTGCCACCAGTGGAGAGGGGCCTAACACTGAAGCTTTCTTT. Its protein product is CATSGEGPNTEAFF.